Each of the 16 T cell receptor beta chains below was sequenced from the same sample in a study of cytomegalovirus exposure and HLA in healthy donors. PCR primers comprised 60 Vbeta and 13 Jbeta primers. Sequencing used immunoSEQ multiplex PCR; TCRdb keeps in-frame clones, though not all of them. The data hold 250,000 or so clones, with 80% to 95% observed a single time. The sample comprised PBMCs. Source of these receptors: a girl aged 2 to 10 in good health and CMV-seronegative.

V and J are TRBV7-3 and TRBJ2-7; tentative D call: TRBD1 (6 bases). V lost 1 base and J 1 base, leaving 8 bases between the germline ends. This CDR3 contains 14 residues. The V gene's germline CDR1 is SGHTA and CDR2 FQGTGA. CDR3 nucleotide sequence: TGTGCCAGCAGCTTAAGGGGGCCTTCCTACGAGCAGTACTTC. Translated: CASSLRGPSYEQYF.

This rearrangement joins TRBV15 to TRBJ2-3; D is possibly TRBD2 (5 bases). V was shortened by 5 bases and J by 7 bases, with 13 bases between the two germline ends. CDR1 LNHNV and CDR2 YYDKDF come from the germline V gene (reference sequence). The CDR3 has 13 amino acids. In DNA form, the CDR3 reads TGTGCCACCAGCCCTAAGGTAGCGAATACGCAGTATTTT. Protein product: CATSPKVANTQYF.

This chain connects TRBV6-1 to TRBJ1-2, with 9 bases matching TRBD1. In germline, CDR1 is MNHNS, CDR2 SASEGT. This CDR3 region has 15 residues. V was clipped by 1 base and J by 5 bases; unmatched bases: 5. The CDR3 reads CASSEGGQGWYGYTF. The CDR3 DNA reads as TGTGCCAGCAGTGAAGGGGGACAGGGATGGTATGGCTACACCTTC.

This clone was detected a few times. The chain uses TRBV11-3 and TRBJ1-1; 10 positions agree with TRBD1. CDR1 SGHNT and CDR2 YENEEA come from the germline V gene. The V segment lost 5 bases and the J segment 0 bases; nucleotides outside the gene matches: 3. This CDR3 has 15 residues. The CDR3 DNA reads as TGTGCCAGCAGCATCGGGACAGGGGTGAACACTGAAGCTTTCTTT. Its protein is CASSIGTGVNTEAFF.

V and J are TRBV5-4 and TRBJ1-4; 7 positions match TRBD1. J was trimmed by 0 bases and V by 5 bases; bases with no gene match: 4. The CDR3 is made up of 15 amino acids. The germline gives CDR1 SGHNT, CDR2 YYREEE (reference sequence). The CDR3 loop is CASRSGTATNEKLFF. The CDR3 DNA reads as TGTGCCAGCAGGTCCGGGACAGCAACTAATGAAAAACTGTTTTTT. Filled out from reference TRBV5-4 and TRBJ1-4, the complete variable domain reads ETGVTQSPTHLIKTRGQQVTLRCSSQSGHNTVSWYQQALGQGPQFIFQYYREEENGRGNFPPRFSGLQFPNYSSELNVNALELDDSALYLCASRSGTATNEKLFFGSGTQLSVL.

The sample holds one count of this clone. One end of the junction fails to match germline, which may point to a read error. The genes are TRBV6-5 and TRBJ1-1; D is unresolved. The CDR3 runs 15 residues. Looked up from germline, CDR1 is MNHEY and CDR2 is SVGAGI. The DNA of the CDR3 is TGTGCCAGCAGTAACTCAGACATTCGCTGGACTGAAGCTTTCTTT. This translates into CASSNSDIRWTEAFF.

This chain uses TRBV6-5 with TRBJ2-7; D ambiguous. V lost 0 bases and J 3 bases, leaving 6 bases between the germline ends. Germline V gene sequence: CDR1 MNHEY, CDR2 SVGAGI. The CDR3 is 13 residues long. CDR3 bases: TGTGCCAGCAGTTACTCCGCCAGCTACGAGCAGTACTTC. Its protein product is CASSYSASYEQYF.

The CDR3 sequence: CASSPPGVNEQFF. The DNA for the CDR3 is TGTGCCAGCAGCCCCCCGGGGGTTAATGAGCAGTTCTTC. The gene calls are TRBV7-2 and TRBJ2-1; tentatively, D is TRBD2 (6 bases). Germline V CDR1 and CDR2: SGHTA, FQGNSA. The CDR3 is 13 amino acids. Trimming removed 5 bases at V and 7 bases at J, with 12 bases between.

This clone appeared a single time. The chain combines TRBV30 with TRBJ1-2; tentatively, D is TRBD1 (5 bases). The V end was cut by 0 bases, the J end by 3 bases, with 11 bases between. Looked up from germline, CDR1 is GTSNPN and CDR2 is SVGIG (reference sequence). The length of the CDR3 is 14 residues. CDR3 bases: TGTGCCTGGAGTGTGAGTGGCAGGGACTATGGCTACACCTTC. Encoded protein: CAWSVSGRDYGYTF.

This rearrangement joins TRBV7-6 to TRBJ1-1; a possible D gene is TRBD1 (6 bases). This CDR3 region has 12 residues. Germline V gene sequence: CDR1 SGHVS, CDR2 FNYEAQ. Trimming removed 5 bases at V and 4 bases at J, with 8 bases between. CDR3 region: CASSRGTTEAFF. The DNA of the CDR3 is TGTGCCAGCAGCAGGGGGACCACTGAAGCTTTCTTT.

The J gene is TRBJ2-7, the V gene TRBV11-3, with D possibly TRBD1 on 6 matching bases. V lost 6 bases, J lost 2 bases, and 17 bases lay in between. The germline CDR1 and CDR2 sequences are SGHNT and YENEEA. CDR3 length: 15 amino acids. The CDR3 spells CASSPPGAPTYEQYF. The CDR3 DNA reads TGTGCCAGCAGTCCCCCAGGGGCTCCAACCTACGAGCAGTACTTC.

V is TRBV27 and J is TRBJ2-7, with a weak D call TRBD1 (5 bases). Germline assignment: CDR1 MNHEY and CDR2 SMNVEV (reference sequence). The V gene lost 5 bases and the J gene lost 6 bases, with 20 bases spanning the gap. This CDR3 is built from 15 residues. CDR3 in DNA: TGTGCCAGCAGTCAAGCCAGGGTATTTGCCTCCGAGCAGTACTTC. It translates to CASSQARVFASEQYF.

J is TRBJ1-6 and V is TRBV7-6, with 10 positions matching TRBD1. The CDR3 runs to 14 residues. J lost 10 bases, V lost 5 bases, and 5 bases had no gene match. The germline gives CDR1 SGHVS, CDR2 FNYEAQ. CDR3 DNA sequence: TGTGCCAGCAGCCCCGGGACAGGGGACTCACCCCTCCACTTT. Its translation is CASSPGTGDSPLHF. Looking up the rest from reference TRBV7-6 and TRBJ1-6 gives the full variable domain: GAGVSQSPRYKVTKRGQDVALRCDPISGHVSLYWYRQALGQGPEFLTYFNYEAQQDKSGLPNDRFSAERPEGSISTLTIQRTEQRDSAMYRCASSPGTGDSPLHFGNGTRLTVT.

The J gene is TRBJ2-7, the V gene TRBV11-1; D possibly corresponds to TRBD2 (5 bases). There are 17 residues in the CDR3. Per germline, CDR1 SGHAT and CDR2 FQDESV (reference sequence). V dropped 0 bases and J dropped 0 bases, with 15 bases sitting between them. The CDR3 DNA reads TGTGCCAGCAGCTTAGCCGAGAGCGGCCACGTCTCCTACGAGCAGTACTTC. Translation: CASSLAESGHVSYEQYF.

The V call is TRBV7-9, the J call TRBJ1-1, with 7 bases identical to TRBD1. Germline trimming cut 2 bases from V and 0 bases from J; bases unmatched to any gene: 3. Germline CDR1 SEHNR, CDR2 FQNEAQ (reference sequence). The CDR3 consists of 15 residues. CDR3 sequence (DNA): TGTGCCAGCAGCTTAAGAGACAGGGTGAACACTGAAGCTTTCTTT. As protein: CASSLRDRVNTEAFF.

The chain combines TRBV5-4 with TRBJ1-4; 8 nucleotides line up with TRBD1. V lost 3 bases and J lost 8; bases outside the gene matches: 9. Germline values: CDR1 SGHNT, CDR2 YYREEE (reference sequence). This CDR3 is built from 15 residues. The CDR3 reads CASSSDTGGGEKLFF. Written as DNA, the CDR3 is TGTGCCAGCAGCTCAGATACAGGGGGAGGAGAAAAACTGTTTTTT.